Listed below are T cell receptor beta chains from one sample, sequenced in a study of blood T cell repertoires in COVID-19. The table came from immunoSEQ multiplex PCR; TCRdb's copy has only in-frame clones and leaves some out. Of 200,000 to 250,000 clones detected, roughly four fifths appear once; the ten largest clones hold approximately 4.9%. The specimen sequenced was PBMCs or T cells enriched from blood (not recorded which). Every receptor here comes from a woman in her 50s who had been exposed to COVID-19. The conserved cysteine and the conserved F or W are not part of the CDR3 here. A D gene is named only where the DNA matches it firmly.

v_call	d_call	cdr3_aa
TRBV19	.	ATPDSGAFEQY
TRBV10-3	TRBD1	AISESVRTGMNEKLF
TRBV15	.	ATSRPTMLETQY
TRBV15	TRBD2	ATSRESGAPGLEQF
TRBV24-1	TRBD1	ATSDGTETNYGYT
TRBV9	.	ASSVSPGGWDEKLF
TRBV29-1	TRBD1	SVTGQGFETQY
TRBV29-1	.	SVDSGGETQY
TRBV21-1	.	ASSKATNSLKHEQF
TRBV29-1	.	SVDPWGGPPEAF
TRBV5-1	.	ASSAQGGRTNEKLF
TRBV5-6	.	ASSILVGVSYNEQF
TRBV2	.	ASKQAEKLF
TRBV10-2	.	ASMDSSDTEAF
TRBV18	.	ASSPERGLLSNQPQH
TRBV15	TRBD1	ATGQGGEKLF
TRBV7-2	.	ASTQGGGAQETQY
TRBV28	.	ASLNPGTYEQY
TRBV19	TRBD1	ASQNLHLETGEGTEAF
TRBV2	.	ASRGPWTEAF
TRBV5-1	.	ASSPDSVPAEAF
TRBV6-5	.	ASSRDLGTGELF
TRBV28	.	ASTPMGGASSYEQY
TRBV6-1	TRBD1	ASSEATGSQPQH
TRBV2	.	ASSPGVSEKLF
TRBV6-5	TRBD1	ASRDSVYTEAF
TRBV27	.	ASSPAGGRIVHGYT
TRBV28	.	ASSFGFGGERNYGYT
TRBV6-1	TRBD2	ASSDQPFGTRPGELF
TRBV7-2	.	ASSYRNRDEQY
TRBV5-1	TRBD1	ASSLLLGQVDGYT
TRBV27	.	ASSSGDHYEQY
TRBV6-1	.	ASSDVMNTEAF
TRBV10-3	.	AISESHQTLSMNTEAF
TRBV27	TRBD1	ASSYDRAYDGELF
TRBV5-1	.	ASSLTSGSYNEQF
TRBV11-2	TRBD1	ASSSGQGAGEQY
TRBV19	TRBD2	ASSIKGSGGATRTDTQY
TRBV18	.	ASSPSGTSADEKLF
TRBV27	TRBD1	ASSSGQGRGGYT
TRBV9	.	ASSVEGLNTEAF
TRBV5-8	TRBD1	ASSLSGTGTGNTIY
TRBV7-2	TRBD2	ASSLAGTSGVNEQF
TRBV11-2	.	ASSQTYQGTETQY
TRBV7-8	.	ASSLGTGEKLF
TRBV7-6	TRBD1	ASSFFRGRLYNEQF
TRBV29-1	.	SGIGDMNTEAF
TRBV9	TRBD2	ASSLRYGGTDTQY
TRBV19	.	ASRGEKLF
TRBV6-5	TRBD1	ASSYDGQGAVNEQF
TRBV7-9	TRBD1	ASSSGTATNSPLH
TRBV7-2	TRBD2	ASSPFTSGVHNEQF
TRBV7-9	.	ASSLMVSGNTDTQY
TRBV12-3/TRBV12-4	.	ASSLGRLNEQF
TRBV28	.	ASRPGGSGTEAF
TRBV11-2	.	ASSLGGGVKNSPLH
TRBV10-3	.	AISPDSYEQY